This entry is about one TCR beta chain. Its target is not known. The source of post-transplant bone marrow was the posterior iliac crest or another site. This sample is drawn from a study of graft-versus-host responses after intestinal transplantation. Study background: Recipients received multivisceral, liver-intestinal, or isolated intestinal transplants. Every recipient underwent anti-thymocyte globulin induction, then tacrolimus and steroids for roughly 3 years.

Study-level points and caveats: Recipient marrow contained GvH clones, some of which appeared first in ileum or blood.

Between the trimmed V and J ends, which lost 5 bases and 6 bases, there was a span of 17 bases. The CDR3 totals 14 residues. Germline lookup yields CDR1 SGHAT and CDR2 FQNNGV. The repertoire was sequenced with immunoSEQ multiplex PCR; TCRdb's copy has only in-frame clones and lacks some. The sample lists under 20,000 clones; around nine tenths were seen once. The sample in question was bone marrow, obtained just under 130 days after transplant. The chain recombines TRBV11-2 with TRBJ2-7; D is possibly TRBD2 (6 bases). The TCR sequence derives from a human patient who received an intestinal transplant, so some T cells may come from the graft donor. As DNA, the CDR3 is TGTGCCAGCAGCGGAGGGATAGGGGAACGCGAGCAGTACTTC. Amino acid sequence: CASSGGIGEREQYF.